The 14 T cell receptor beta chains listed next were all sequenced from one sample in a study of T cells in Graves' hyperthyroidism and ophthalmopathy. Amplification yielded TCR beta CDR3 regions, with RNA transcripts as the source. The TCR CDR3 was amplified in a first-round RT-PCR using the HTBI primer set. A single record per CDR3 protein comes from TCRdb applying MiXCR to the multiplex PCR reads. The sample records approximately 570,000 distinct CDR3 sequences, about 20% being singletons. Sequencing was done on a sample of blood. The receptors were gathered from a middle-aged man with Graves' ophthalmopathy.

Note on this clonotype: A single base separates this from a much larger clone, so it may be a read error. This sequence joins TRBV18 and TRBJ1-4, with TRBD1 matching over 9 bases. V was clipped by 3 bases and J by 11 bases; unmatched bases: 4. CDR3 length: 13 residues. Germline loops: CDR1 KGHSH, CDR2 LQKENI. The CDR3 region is CASSPTGGDKLFF. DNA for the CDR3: TGTGCCAGCTCACCGACAGGGGGGGACAAACTGTTTTTT.

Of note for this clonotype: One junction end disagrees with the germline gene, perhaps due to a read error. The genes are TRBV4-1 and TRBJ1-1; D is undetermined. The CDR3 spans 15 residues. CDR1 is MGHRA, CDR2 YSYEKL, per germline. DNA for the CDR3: TGTGCCAGCAGCCAAGATACGGTGGCAGGCACTGAAGCTTTCTTT. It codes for CASSQDTVAGTEAFF.

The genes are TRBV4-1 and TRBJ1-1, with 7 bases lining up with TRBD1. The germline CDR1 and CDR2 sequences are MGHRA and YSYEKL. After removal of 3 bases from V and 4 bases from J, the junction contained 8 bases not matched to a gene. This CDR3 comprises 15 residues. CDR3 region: CASSHVPGDSTEAFF. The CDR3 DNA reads TGCGCCAGCAGCCACGTTCCTGGGGACAGCACTGAAGCTTTCTTT.

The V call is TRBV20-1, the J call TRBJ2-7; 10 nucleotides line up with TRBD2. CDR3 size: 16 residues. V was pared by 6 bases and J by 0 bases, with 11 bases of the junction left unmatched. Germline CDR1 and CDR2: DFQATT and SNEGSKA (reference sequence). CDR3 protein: CSAWGLAGAPSYEQYF. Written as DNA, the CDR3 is TGCAGTGCCTGGGGTCTAGCGGGGGCCCCCTCCTACGAGCAGTACTTC.

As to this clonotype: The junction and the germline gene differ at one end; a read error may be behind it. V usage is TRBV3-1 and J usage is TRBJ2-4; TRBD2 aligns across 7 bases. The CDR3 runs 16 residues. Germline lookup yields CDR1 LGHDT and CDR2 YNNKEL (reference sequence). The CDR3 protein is CVSSQSSGQAKNIQYF. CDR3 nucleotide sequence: TGTGTCAGCAGCCAGAGTAGCGGGCAGGCCAAAAACATTCAGTACTTC.

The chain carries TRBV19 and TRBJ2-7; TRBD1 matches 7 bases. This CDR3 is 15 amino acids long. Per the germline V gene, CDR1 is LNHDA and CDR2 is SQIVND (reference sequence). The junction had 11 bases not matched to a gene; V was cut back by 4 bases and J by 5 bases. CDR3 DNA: TGTGCCAGTAGTAGGTCGCGACAGGGCGCTAACGAGCAGTACTTC. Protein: CASSRSRQGANEQYF.

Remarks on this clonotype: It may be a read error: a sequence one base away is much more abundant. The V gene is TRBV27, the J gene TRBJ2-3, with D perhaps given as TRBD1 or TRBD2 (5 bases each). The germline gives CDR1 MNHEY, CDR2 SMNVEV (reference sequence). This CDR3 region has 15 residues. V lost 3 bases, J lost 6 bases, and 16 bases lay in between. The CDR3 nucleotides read TGTGCCAGCAGTTTGTCGCGGATCGGGGCCGATACGCAGTATTTT. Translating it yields CASSLSRIGADTQYF.

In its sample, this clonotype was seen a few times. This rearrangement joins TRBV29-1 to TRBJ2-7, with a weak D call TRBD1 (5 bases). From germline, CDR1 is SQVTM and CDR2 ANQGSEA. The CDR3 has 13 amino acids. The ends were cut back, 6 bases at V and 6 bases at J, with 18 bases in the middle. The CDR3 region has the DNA TGCAGCGTCCGAGGACCAGGGAACCCCGAGCAGTACTTC. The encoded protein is CSVRGPGNPEQYF.

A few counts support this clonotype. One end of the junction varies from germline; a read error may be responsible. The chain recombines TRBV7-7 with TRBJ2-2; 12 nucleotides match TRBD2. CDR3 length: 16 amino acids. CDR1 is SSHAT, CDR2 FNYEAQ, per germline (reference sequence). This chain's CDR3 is CASSALAGGNTGELFF. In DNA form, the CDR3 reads TGTGCTAGCAGCGCACTAGCGGGGGGGAACACCGGGGAGCTGTTTTTT.

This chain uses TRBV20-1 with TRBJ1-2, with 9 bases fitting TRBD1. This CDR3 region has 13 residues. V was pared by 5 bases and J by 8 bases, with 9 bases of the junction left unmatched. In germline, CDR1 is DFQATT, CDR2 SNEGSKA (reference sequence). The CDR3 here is CSAYGTGLRGYTF. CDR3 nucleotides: TGCAGTGCTTATGGGACAGGGTTGAGGGGCTACACCTTC.

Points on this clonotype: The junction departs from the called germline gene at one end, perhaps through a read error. CDR3 amino acids: CASSFTETSPHF. The CDR3 DNA reads TGTGCCAGCAGCTTCACCGAGACTAGCCCCCACTTC. The chain recombines TRBV7-2 with TRBJ2-5; TRBD2 agrees at 7 bases. Germline-derived CDR1 and CDR2 are SGHTA and FQGNSA. The CDR3 spans 12 residues.

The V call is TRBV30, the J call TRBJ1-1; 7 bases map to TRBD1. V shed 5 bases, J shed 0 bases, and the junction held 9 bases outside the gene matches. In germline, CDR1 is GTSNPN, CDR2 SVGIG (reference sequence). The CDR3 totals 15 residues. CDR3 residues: CAWQGGGVVNTEAFF. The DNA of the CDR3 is TGTGCCTGGCAAGGGGGCGGGGTGGTGAACACTGAAGCTTTCTTT.

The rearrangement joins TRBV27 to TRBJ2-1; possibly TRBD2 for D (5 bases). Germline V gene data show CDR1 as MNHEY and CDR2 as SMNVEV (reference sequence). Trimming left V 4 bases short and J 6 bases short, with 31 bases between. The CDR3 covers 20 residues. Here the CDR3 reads CASSSPGPLRTGILGNEQFF. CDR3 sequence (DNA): TGTGCCAGCAGTTCCCCCGGGCCGTTAAGGACGGGGATACTTGGCAATGAGCAGTTCTTC.

The CDR3, as DNA: TGTGCCAGCACCCCGGGTAGCGGATCCTACGAGCAGTACTTC. Protein product: CASTPGSGSYEQYF. The chain combines TRBV6-2 or TRBV6-3 with TRBJ2-7; a weak D match, TRBD2 (6 bases). This CDR3 comprises 14 residues. V was shortened by 7 bases and J by 1 base, with 14 bases between the two germline ends. Germline assignment: CDR1 MNHEY and CDR2 SVGEGT.